This T cell receptor beta chain was retrieved from a study of Ad26.COV2.S vaccination and SARS-CoV-2 variants (dated by TCRdb to the early 2020s). Regarding the research as a whole: Donors in the vaccine arm were drawn from COV1001, a phase I-IIa trial of Ad26.COV2.S in healthy adults that was multicentre, randomized, double-blind and placebo-controlled. TCRbeta repertoire sequencing served as the tool for gauging how specific and how broad the SARS-CoV-2-reactive T cell receptors were following Ad26.COV2.S vaccination. Investigators did not know the trial group allocation while performing experiments and assessing outcomes. Trial participants were randomized into five groups of five, in which low-dose or high-dose Ad26.COV2.S was given once or twice, or placebo was given on both occasions. Ad26.COV2.S was given intramuscularly at 5x10^10 or 1x10^11 viral particles, as a single shot or as two shots 56 days apart. A total of 32 samples were included in the TCR-sequenced set, comprising around 20 Ad26.COV2.S vaccine recipients, 5 placebo recipients and 8 SARS-CoV-2 convalescent individuals. Points the paper makes about the study in general: Higher spike-specific TCR breadth was observed in Ad26.COV2.S recipients than in placebo recipients (P = 0.0014). Vaccine and placebo recipients had similar non-spike TCR breadth, a finding consistent with the vaccine containing only spike. The study was not powered to compare responses between vaccine doses or regimens. After vaccination, substantial breadth of spike-specific CD8+ and CD4+ T cell responses was reported. The authors noted that total T cell responses may have been underestimated by the TCR breadth and depth analyses.

In the case of this clone: The antigen this receptor binds is unknown. The input lacks base qualities; no much larger clone sits a single base away.

The immunoSEQ Assay was the method used to sequence TCRbeta CDR3 regions. After extraction, genomic DNA underwent amplification by bias-controlled multiplex PCR, followed by high-throughput sequencing. The published analysis was carried out like this. Collapsing and filtering of sequences were performed to quantify the absolute abundance of each unique TCRbeta CDR3 region. Usable DNA was measured by amplifying reference genes present in all nucleated cells, and TCRbeta template counts were normalized to that usable DNA to estimate T cell fraction. Repertoire TCRs were annotated as SARS-CoV-2-specific by exact matching of V gene, CDR3 amino acid sequence and J gene to a known reactive TCR set. The reference SARS-CoV-2 TCR set came from MIRA and was filtered for enrichment in COVID-19-positive ImmuneCODE repertoires, removing public or cross-reactive TCRs. Drawing on the MIRA antigens, annotated TCRs were analysed further at the level of specific ORF or position within ORF. Depth was the summed frequency of annotated unique rearrangements, while breadth was defined as annotated unique rearrangements over total unique productive rearrangements. Group comparisons of TCR breadth used two-sided Wilcoxon rank-sum tests. TCRdb took over this immuneACCESS table, retaining in-frame rearrangements with V and J assigned. Such tables are incomplete; in checked studies, under half of the missing clones stem from an unresolved V gene, and the remainder is unexplained. Clonal size and the V and J genes are those of that table, whereas D and trimming came from the DNA. In this sample the table shows about half a million clones, approximately 90% of which occur a single time. The ten largest clones capture about 1.5% of the sample.

The treatment or condition label for this specimen denotes: some 20 received Ad26.COV2.S at low or high dose, single or two shots; roughly 5 received placebo; per-sample allocation not given. Repertoires of vaccine and placebo recipients were sequenced from samples taken on day 63 after the first injection. In Cohort 1b, fewer than 30 adults aged 18-55 years were enrolled at a single site in Boston, USA, between 29 July and 7 August 2020. As a vaccine, Ad26.COV2.S was a replication-incompetent adenovirus type 26 vector that expressed a prefusion-stabilized SARS-CoV-2 spike protein derived from the original Wuhan strain. The germline V gene provides CDR1 MDHEN and CDR2 SYDVKM. Trimming takes 7 bases off V and 4 bases off J; junction bases not matched to a gene: 10. From the cysteine through the phenylalanine, the CDR3 covers 14 amino acids. Left in the record is the CDR3 DNA by itself, 42 bases read in frame from the first base.

The chain is made from TRBV28 and TRBJ2-7; TRBD1 agrees with 7 junctional bases. The receptor comes from a person between 18 and 65 years old who received the Ad26.COV2.S COVID-19 vaccine or a placebo. The starting material was peripheral blood, obtained in a trial of Ad26.COV2.S vaccine versus placebo. For the CDR3, the sequence is CASKAGTVLYEQYF. The DNA is TGTGCCAGCAAAGCCGGGACAGTCCTATACGAGCAGTACTTC.